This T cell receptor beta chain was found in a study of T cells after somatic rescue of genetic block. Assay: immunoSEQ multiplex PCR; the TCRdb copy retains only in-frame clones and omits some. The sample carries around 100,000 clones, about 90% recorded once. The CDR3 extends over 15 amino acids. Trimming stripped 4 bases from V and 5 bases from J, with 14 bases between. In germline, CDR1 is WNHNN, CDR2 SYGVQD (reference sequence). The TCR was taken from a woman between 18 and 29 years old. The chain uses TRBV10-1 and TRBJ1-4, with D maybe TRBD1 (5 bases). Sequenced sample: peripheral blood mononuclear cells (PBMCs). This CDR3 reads CASSVAGTKNEKLFF. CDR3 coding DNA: TGCGCCAGCAGTGTGGCAGGGACCAAGAATGAAAAACTGTTTTTT.